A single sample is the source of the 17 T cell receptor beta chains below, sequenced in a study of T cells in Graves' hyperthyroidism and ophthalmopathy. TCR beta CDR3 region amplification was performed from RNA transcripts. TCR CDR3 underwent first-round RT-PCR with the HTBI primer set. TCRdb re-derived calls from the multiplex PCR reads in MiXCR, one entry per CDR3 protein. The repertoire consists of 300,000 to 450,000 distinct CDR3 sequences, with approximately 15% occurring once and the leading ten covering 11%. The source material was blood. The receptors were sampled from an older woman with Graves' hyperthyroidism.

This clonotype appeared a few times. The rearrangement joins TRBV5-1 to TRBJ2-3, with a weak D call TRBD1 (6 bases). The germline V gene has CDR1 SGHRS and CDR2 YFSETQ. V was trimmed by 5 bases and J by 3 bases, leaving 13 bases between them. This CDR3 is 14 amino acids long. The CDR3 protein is CASRVGQGTDTQYF. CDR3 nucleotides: TGCGCCAGCAGAGTGGGGCAGGGGACAGATACGCAGTATTTT.

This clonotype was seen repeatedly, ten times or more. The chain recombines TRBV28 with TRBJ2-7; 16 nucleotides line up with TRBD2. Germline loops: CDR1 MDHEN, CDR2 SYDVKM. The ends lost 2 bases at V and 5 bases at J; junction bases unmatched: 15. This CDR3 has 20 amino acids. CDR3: CASSLRPPGLAGGPWNEQYF. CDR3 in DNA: TGTGCCAGCAGTTTACGACCCCCGGGACTAGCGGGAGGGCCTTGGAACGAGCAGTACTTC.

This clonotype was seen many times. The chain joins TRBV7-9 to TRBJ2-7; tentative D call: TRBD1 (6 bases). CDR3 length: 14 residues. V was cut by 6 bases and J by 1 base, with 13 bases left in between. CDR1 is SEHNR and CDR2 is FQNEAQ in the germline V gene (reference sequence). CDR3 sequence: CASSRTDRSYEQYF. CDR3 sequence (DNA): TGTGCCAGCAGTAGGACAGACCGTTCCTACGAGCAGTACTTC.

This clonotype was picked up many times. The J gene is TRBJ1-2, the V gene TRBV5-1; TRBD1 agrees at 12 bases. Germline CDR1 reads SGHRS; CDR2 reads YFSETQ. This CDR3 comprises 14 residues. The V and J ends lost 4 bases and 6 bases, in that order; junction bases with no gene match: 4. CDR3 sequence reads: CASSLGTGGDGYTF. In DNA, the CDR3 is TGCGCCAGCAGCCTCGGGACAGGGGGCGATGGCTACACCTTC.

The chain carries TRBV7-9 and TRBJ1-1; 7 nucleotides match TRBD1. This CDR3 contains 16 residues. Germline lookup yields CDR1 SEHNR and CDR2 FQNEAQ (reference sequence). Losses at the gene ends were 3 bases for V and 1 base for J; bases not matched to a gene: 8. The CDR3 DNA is TGTGCCAGCAGCTTCCCTTCCGGGACAGAGAACACTGAAGCTTTCTTT. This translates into CASSFPSGTENTEAFF.

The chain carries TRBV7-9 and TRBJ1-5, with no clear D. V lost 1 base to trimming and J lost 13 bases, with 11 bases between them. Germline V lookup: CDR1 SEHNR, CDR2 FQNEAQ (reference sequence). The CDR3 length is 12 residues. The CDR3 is CASSLVLEQQHF. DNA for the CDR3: TGTGCCAGCAGCTTAGTGTTAGAGCAGCAGCATTTT. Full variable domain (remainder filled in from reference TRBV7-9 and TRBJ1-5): DTGVSQNPRHKITKRGQNVTFRCDPISEHNRLYWYRQTLGQGPEFLTYFQNEAQLEKSRLLSDRFSAERPKGSFSTLEIQRTEQGDSAMYLCASSLVLEQQHFGDGTRLSIL.

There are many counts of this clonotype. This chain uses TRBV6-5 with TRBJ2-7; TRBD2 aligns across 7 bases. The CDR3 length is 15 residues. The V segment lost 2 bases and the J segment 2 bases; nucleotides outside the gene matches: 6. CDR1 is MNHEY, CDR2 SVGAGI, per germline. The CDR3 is CASSYGGEAAYEQYF. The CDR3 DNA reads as TGTGCCAGCAGTTACGGGGGGGAGGCAGCCTACGAGCAGTACTTC.

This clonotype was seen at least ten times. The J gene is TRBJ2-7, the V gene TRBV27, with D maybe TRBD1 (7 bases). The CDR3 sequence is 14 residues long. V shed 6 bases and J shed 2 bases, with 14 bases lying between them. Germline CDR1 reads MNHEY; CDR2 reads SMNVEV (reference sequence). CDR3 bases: TGTGCCAGCAGCCAGGGGGGAAGCGCCTACGAGCAGTACTTC. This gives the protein CASSQGGSAYEQYF.

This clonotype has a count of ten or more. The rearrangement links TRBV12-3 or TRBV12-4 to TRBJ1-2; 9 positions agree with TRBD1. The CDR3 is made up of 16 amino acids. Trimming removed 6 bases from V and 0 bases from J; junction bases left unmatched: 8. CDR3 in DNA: TGTGCCAGCAGCCACTCGGGACAGGGAGCTAACTATGGCTACACCTTC. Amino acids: CASSHSGQGANYGYTF.

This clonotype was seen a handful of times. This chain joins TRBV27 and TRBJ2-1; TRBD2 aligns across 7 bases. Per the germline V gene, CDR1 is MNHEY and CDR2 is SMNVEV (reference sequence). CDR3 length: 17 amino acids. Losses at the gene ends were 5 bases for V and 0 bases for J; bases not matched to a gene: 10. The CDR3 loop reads CASSPPLREASYNEQFF. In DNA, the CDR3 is TGTGCCAGCAGTCCGCCACTACGGGAGGCCTCCTACAATGAGCAGTTCTTC.

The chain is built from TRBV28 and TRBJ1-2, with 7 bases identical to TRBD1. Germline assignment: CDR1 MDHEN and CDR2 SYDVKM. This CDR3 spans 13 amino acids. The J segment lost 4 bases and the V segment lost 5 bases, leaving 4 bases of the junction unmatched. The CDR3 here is CASSPGQPYGYTF. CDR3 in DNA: TGTGCCAGCAGTCCGGGACAGCCCTATGGCTACACCTTC.

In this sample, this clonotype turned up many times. CDR3 loop: CAWGTGTEVSALHF. As DNA, the CDR3 is TGTGCCTGGGGTACCGGGACAGAAGTCTCGGCCCTCCACTTT. The chain carries TRBV30 and TRBJ1-6; TRBD1 aligns across 7 bases. J was trimmed by 14 bases and V by 5 bases; bases with no gene match: 15. The germline CDR1 and CDR2 sequences are GTSNPN and SVGIG (reference sequence). The length of the CDR3 is 14 residues.

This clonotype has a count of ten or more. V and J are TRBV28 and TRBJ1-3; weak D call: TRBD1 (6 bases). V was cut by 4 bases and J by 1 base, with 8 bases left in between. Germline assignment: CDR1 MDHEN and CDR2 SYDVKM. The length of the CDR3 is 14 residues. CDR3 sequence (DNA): TGTGCCAGCAGTTGGAGGGGGTCTGGAAACACCATATATTTT. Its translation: CASSWRGSGNTIYF.

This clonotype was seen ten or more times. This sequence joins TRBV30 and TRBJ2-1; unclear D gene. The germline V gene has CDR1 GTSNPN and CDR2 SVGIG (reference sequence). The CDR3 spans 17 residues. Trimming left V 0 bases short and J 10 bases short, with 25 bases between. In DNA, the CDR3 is TGTGCCTGGAGTGTACTACCGCCCGGCCTCGGTGGCCTCGAGCAGTTCTTC. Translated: CAWSVLPPGLGGLEQFF.

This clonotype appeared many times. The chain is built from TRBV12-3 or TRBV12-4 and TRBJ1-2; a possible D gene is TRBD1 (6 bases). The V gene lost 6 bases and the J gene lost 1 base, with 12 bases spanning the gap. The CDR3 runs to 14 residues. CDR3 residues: CASRGAGSNYGYTF. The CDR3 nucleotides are TGTGCCAGCAGGGGGGCAGGGAGTAACTATGGCTACACCTTC.

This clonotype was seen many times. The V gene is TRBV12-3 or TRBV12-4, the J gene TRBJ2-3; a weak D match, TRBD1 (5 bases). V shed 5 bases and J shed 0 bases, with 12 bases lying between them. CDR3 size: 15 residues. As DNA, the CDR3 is TGTGCCAGCAGTCAGGGTGATCGGAGCACAGATACGCAGTATTTT. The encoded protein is CASSQGDRSTDTQYF.

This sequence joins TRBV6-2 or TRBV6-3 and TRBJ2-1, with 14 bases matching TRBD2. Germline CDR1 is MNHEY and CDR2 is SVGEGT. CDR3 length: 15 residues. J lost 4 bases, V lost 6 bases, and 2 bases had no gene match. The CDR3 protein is CASSWTSGGYNEQFF. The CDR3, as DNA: TGTGCCAGCAGCTGGACTAGCGGGGGGTACAATGAGCAGTTCTTC.